This TCR beta chain derives from a study of blood T cell repertoires in COVID-19. Across the whole study: Samples taken during acute and convalescent COVID-19 were collected in the United States, Italy and Spain. In each case, the material was cDNA or gDNA derived from T cells, B-cell-depleted T cells, or PBMCs.

Authors' processing steps: Quantification of nucleated cells was approximated via reference gene primer amplification. Assay used: immunoSEQ multiplex PCR; TCRdb lists only in-frame clones, some missing. V and J calls plus clone size are reproduced from that table; the DNA served to infer D and trimming. The sample shows roughly 15,000 clones, more than 65% of them seen only once. Per germline, CDR1 LNHDA and CDR2 SQIVND (reference sequence). With V trimmed by 4 bases and J by 8 bases, 4 bases remained unmatched. The CDR3 totals 13 residues. The V call is TRBV19, the J call TRBJ2-1, with 8 positions matching TRBD1. Sequencing was performed on peripheral blood. This receptor was obtained from a woman in her fifties or sixties with active or convalescent COVID-19. The DNA of the CDR3 is TGTGCCAGTAGTAAGACAGGGGTGGATGAGCAGTTCTTC. Protein product: CASSKTGVDEQFF.